The next 15 T cell receptor beta chains were all read from a single sample in a study of cytomegalovirus exposure and HLA in healthy donors. The PCR had 60 Vbeta and 13 Jbeta primers. Assay: immunoSEQ multiplex PCR; the TCRdb copy retains only in-frame clones and omits some. The sample lists around 80,000 clones; 65% to 75% were seen once. The sequencing input was PBMCs. These receptors came from a man aged 35 to 55 in good health and CMV-seropositive.

The chain combines TRBV7-2 with TRBJ1-5, with TRBD1 as a possible D gene (6 bases). CDR1 is SGHTA, CDR2 FQGNSA, per germline. The CDR3 is 16 residues long. Trimming took 7 bases from V and 2 from J, leaving 18 bases between them. Written as DNA, the CDR3 is TGTGCCAGCACCCCGGGGGGCGGCCATGGCAATCAGCCCCAGCATTTT. This sequence encodes CASTPGGGHGNQPQHF. The full variable domain, rest sourced from reference TRBV7-2 and TRBJ1-5, is GAGVSQSPSNKVTEKGKDVELRCDPISGHTALYWYRQSLGQGLEFLIYFQGNSAPDKSGLPSDRFSAERTGGSVSTLTIQRTQQEDSAVYLCASTPGGGHGNQPQHFGDGTRLSIL.

The chain couples TRBV5-4 to TRBJ2-2; 11 bases agree with TRBD2. With 4 bases clipped from V and 2 bases from J, the junction kept 4 bases outside the gene matches. This CDR3 spans 16 amino acids. CDR1 SGHNT and CDR2 YYREEE come from the germline V gene (reference sequence). CDR3 DNA: TGTGCCAGCAGCCGGGGACTAGCGGAAAACACCGGGGAGCTGTTTTTT. Protein product: CASSRGLAENTGELFF. The full variable domain, with the rest looked up from reference TRBV5-4 and TRBJ2-2, is ETGVTQSPTHLIKTRGQQVTLRCSSQSGHNTVSWYQQALGQGPQFIFQYYREEENGRGNFPPRFSGLQFPNYSSELNVNALELDDSALYLCASSRGLAENTGELFFGEGSRLTVL.

This clone was found a few times. The chain carries TRBV7-2 and TRBJ1-6; a weak D match, TRBD1 (6 bases). Trimming stripped 5 bases from V and 4 bases from J, with 12 bases between. Germline-derived CDR1 and CDR2 are SGHTA and FQGNSA. This CDR3 is 15 amino acids long. The CDR3 DNA follows: TGTGCCAGCAGCAAAGAACAGGGTTATAATTCACCCCTCCACTTT. This gives the protein CASSKEQGYNSPLHF.

This chain connects TRBV6-6 to TRBJ2-7; 8 bases fit TRBD1. In germline, CDR1 is MNHNY, CDR2 SVGAGI (reference sequence). The CDR3 is made up of 16 amino acids. The V gene end was trimmed by 7 bases and the J gene end by 4 bases; junction bases not matched to a gene: 15. Here the CDR3 reads CASTDSSGTGLYEQYF. The CDR3 DNA sequence: TGTGCCAGCACCGACTCCTCAGGGACAGGACTTTACGAGCAGTACTTC.

This clone was seen more than once but under ten times. The genes are TRBV11-3 and TRBJ2-7, with D perhaps TRBD2 (6 bases). With 5 bases removed from V and 0 bases from J, the gap between germline ends came to 17 bases. Germline assignment: CDR1 SGHNT and CDR2 YENEEA. The length of the CDR3 is 16 residues. The CDR3 nucleotides are TGTGCCAGCAGCCGAAGGTCGGGGGACGGCTCCTACGAGCAGTACTTC. The encoded protein is CASSRRSGDGSYEQYF.

CDR3 coding DNA: TGTGCCAGTACCCAAACGGGACAGGGGGATTCACCCCTCCACTTT. Translation gives CASTQTGQGDSPLHF. The chain recombines TRBV19 with TRBJ1-6; 11 bases align to TRBD1. This CDR3 is built from 15 residues. Germline V CDR1 and CDR2: LNHDA, SQIVND (reference sequence). J lost 8 bases, V lost 7 bases, and 7 bases had no gene match.

The chain uses TRBV19 and TRBJ2-7; D is perhaps TRBD2 (6 bases). Trimming stripped 4 bases from V and 1 base from J, with 8 bases between. The V gene's germline CDR1 is LNHDA and CDR2 SQIVND (reference sequence). The CDR3 runs 13 residues. CDR3 in amino acids: CASSREASYEQYF. CDR3 nucleotide sequence: TGTGCCAGTAGTAGGGAGGCTTCCTACGAGCAGTACTTC.

This chain uses TRBV6-1 with TRBJ2-3; the match to TRBD2 covers 10 bases. The V and J ends lost 3 bases and 7 bases, in that order; junction bases with no gene match: 7. There are 15 residues in the CDR3. Germline V lookup: CDR1 MNHNS, CDR2 SASEGT. The CDR3 nucleotides are TGTGCCAGCAGTGAGTTAGCGGGAGGCTCATATACGCAGTATTTT. Protein: CASSELAGGSYTQYF.

This clone has more than one count but fewer than ten. This chain links TRBV7-2 with TRBJ2-1; no clear D gene. This CDR3 spans 14 amino acids. Germline lookup yields CDR1 SGHTA and CDR2 FQGNSA. Trimming removed 5 bases at V and 0 bases at J, with 8 bases between. CDR3 in amino acids: CASSPLSSYNEQFF. The DNA for the CDR3 is TGTGCCAGCAGCCCTCTTAGCTCCTACAATGAGCAGTTCTTC.

This clone was counted once. The J gene is TRBJ1-6, the V gene TRBV7-8, with TRBD1 as a possible D gene (5 bases). The CDR3 length is 16 residues. Trimming pared 0 bases from V and 9 bases from J, leaving 15 bases between. Germline CDR1 is SGHVS and CDR2 is FQNEAQ. CDR3 residues: CASSLAGRAFGSPLHF. The DNA for the CDR3 is TGTGCCAGCAGCTTAGCCGGCAGGGCCTTTGGTTCACCCCTCCACTTT.

This clone was detected only a few times. This chain links TRBV6-6 with TRBJ1-5, with 9 bases fitting TRBD1. The length of the CDR3 is 14 residues. Trimming at V came to 5 bases and at J to 7 bases, leaving 6 bases not matched to a gene. In germline, CDR1 is MNHNY, CDR2 SVGAGI (reference sequence). The CDR3 loop is CASSTTGGRQPQHF. Here the CDR3 DNA reads TGTGCCAGCAGTACCACAGGGGGCAGACAGCCCCAGCATTTT.

This sequence joins TRBV19 and TRBJ2-1, with TRBD1 matching 8 bases. The V gene end was trimmed by 6 bases and the J gene end by 1 base; junction bases not matched to a gene: 5. CDR3 size: 15 residues. Germline V CDR1 and CDR2: LNHDA, SQIVND (reference sequence). The CDR3 spells CASRLDRGSYNEQFF. The CDR3 bases are TGTGCCAGTAGACTCGACAGGGGATCCTACAATGAGCAGTTCTTC.

The J gene is TRBJ2-7, the V gene TRBV27, with TRBD1 matching over 7 bases. Trimming at V came to 3 bases and at J to 5 bases, leaving 10 bases not matched to a gene. The CDR3 consists of 15 residues. Germline V gene data show CDR1 as MNHEY and CDR2 as SMNVEV (reference sequence). The CDR3 DNA reads TGTGCCAGCAGTTTGGGACAGAATTTTTTGGACGAGCAGTACTTC. It translates to CASSLGQNFLDEQYF.

The rearrangement joins TRBV4-3 to TRBJ1-4; 7 nucleotides agree with TRBD1. The germline V gene has CDR1 LGHNA and CDR2 YSLEER. The CDR3 is made up of 12 amino acids. The J segment lost 12 bases and the V segment lost 0 bases, leaving 1 base of the junction unmatched. This CDR3 reads CASSQEQGELFF. In nucleotides, the CDR3 is TGCGCCAGCAGCCAAGAGCAGGGGGAACTGTTTTTT.

The chain combines TRBV10-1 with TRBJ2-5, with 9 bases that match TRBD1. There are 14 residues in the CDR3. Germline V gene lookup returns CDR1 WNHNN and CDR2 SYGVQD (reference sequence). V trimming: 4 bases; J trimming: 0 bases; junction bases outside the gene matches: 0. CDR3 nucleotide sequence: TGCGCCAGCAGTGGGACAGGGGACCAAGAGACCCAGTACTTC. This encodes CASSGTGDQETQYF.